This T cell receptor (beta chain) was recovered during a study of shared clonotypes between healthy human individuals. The table came from immunoSEQ multiplex PCR; TCRdb's copy has only in-frame clones and leaves some out. Of approximately 1,500,000 clones listed, 95% to 97% are singletons. On this clone: Additional DNA sequences in this sample encode the identical CDR3.

The CDR3 covers 15 residues. CDR1 is KGHSH, CDR2 LQKENI, per germline. V was clipped by 0 bases and J by 0 bases, with 7 bases between them. The sequence was obtained from a man aged 30-40 years in good health. The sample consisted of naive CD4+ T cells sorted from blood. The subset denotes: CD45RA+ positively selected. The chain is built from TRBV18 and TRBJ2-3, with D possibly TRBD2 on 5 matching bases. The DNA for the CDR3 is TGTGCCAGCTCACCACCGAGCGGAAGCACAGATACGCAGTATTTT. It encodes CASSPPSGSTDTQYF.